This TCR beta chain is drawn from a study of cytomegalovirus exposure and HLA in healthy donors. In the study overall: One earlier analysis, a look at around 170 million T cells, found about 110 million unique TCR beta sequences. The study placed 80% to 85% of its approximately 430 genotyped donors in the Caucasian-associated ancestry cluster. Study-level points and caveats: TCR beta V- and J-gene trimming, according to a later analysis, was linked to a missense DCLRE1C variant. Later work found that TCR association rates differed between HLA loci; DRB1 had the most and HLA-C the fewest.

J gave up 0 bases and V 3 bases, and 8 bases lay outside the gene matches. The CDR3 is 16 residues long. Germline assignment: CDR1 SGHNT and CDR2 YYREEE (reference sequence). As to this clone: The antigen is undetermined.

Primers for the PCR totalled 60 Vbeta and 13 Jbeta. Sequenced by immunoSEQ multiplex PCR; TCRdb stores in-frame clones only, minus some. The sample carries 85,000 to 110,000 clones, 65% to 85% recorded once. The clonotype originates from a man aged 45-65 years in good health and CMV-seropositive. This chain links TRBV5-4 with TRBJ2-7, with 8 positions matching TRBD2. Sequenced input: PBMCs. In nucleotides, the CDR3 is TGTGCCAGCAGCTGGAGAGCGGGGGAAAGCTCCTACGAGCAGTACTTC. Translating it yields CASSWRAGESSYEQYF.